This T cell receptor beta chain was identified in a study of cytomegalovirus exposure and HLA in healthy donors. PCR involved 60 Vbeta and 13 Jbeta primers. Some clones are missing from TCRdb's copy, which holds only in-frame ones; the method was immunoSEQ multiplex PCR. The table records some 56,000 clones, around 83% of them present only once. A remark on this clone: Antigen: not known.

The V gene's germline CDR1 is GTSNPN and CDR2 SVGIG (reference sequence). V shed 5 bases, J shed 1 base, and the junction held 6 bases outside the gene matches. The CDR3 is 15 amino acids. Whole-study findings and limits: As was reported, the HLA-A and HLA-B alleles of most subjects were accurately predicted from TCR beta sequences. A later analysis found that most CMV-associated TCR beta chains appeared HLA-restricted. In all likelihood, a cluster of highly shared sequence variants was a sequencing artifact.

The sequenced sample consisted of PBMCs. The TCR sequence derives from a human donor in good health. The chain combines TRBV30 with TRBJ2-2; 8 bases fit TRBD2. The CDR3 nucleotides read TGTGCCTGGGCACCGGGACTAGGGAACACCGGGGAGCTGTTTTTT. Its protein is CAWAPGLGNTGELFF.